This T cell receptor beta chain appears in the sequencing data of a study of shared clonotypes between healthy human individuals. Germline V CDR1 and CDR2: MRHNA, SNTAGT. This CDR3 contains 16 residues. V dropped 0 bases and J dropped 2 bases, with 11 bases sitting between them. The method was immunoSEQ multiplex PCR; TCRdb's version includes in-frame clones alone and lacks a portion of them. The sample holds 2 million to 2.5 million clones, under 97% seen once. Only one count was recorded for this clone. The specimen sequenced was naive CD4+ T cells sorted from blood. Subset in this sample: CD45RA+ positively selected. The receptor was isolated from a man younger than 30 in good health. This chain connects TRBV6-4 to TRBJ1-5; D is unresolved. Written as DNA, the CDR3 is TGTGCCAGCAGTGACTCGTCGTGGAACTGCAATCAGCCCCAGCATTTT. Amino acid sequence: CASSDSSWNCNQPQHF.